These T cell receptor beta chains were read from a single sample in a study of T cell responses to AZD1222 COVID-19 vaccine. Measured with immunoSEQ multiplex PCR; TCRdb has only the in-frame clones, and not every one. The data show fewer than 200,000 clones, just under 90% seen once. The material was peripheral blood, obtained on day 0 of AZD1222 vaccination. These TCRs come from an adult in good health. Both conserved end residues are part of each CDR3. D genes are given only for firm matches. Part of the rows lack a size; the others show once, few, many or a class for expanded clones.

J: TRBJ2-3
D: TRBD2
V: TRBV29-1
size: NA
DNA: TGCAGCGTTGGGACTAGCGGAAACACAGATACGCAGTATTTT
CDR3: CSVGTSGNTDTQYF

J: TRBJ1-6
D: TRBD1
V: TRBV5-1
size: many
DNA: TGCGCCAGCAGCTCCCCCCGGACAGGGGGCGCCGCTTCACCCCTCCACTTT
CDR3: CASSSPRTGGAASPLHF

J: TRBJ1-1
D: NA
V: TRBV18
size: NA
DNA: TGTGCCAGCTCACCTTGGGAACTGGACACTGAAGCTTTCTTT
CDR3: CASSPWELDTEAFF

J: TRBJ2-2
D: NA
V: TRBV5-1
size: NA
DNA: TGCGCCAGCAGCTTGAGTGGGGGAAGCACCGGGGAGCTGTTTTTT
CDR3: CASSLSGGSTGELFF

J: TRBJ2-7
D: TRBD2
V: TRBV10-2
size: NA
DNA: TGCGCCAGCAGACACCTAGCGGGGGAGTACGAGCAGTACTTC
CDR3: CASRHLAGEYEQYF

J: TRBJ1-2
D: NA
V: TRBV4-2
size: once
DNA: TGTGCCAGCAGCCAAGTTGGATCGGAATCCCAATCTAACTATGGCTACACCTTC
CDR3: CASSQVGSESQSNYGYTF

J: TRBJ1-3
D: NA
V: TRBV28
size: NA
DNA: TGTGCCAGCAGCTCACCCCCTTCCTCTGGAAACACCATATATTTT
CDR3: CASSSPPSSGNTIYF

J: TRBJ2-3
D: TRBD1
V: TRBV2
size: once
DNA: TGTGCCAGTTCCCGGGACAGGGGGCCAGATACGCAGTATTTT
CDR3: CASSRDRGPDTQYF

J: TRBJ2-7
D: TRBD2
V: TRBV19
size: NA
DNA: TGTGCCAGTAGATTCGGACTAGCGGGAGTCTACGAGCAGTACTTC
CDR3: CASRFGLAGVYEQYF

J: TRBJ1-1
D: NA
V: TRBV11-1
size: NA
DNA: TGTGCCAGCAGCTTGGGAGGCAGGACTGAAGCTTTCTTT
CDR3: CASSLGGRTEAFF

J: TRBJ1-2
D: NA
V: TRBV24-1
size: NA
DNA: TGTGCCACCAGTGACCTTGGACACCGCTATGGCTACACCTTC
CDR3: CATSDLGHRYGYTF

J: TRBJ2-3
D: NA
V: TRBV2
size: NA
DNA: TGTGCCGGACCAGGGACTTCGGCTTATGGTACAGATACGCAGTATTTT
CDR3: CAGPGTSAYGTDTQYF

J: TRBJ2-2
D: TRBD2
V: TRBV18
size: NA
DNA: TGTGCCAGCTCACCACGGGGACTAGCGGGAAACACCGGGGAGCTGTTTTTT
CDR3: CASSPRGLAGNTGELFF

J: TRBJ1-5
D: TRBD1
V: TRBV19
size: NA
DNA: TGTGCCAGCCGGGACAGGGACAATCAGCCCCAGCATTTT
CDR3: CASRDRDNQPQHF

J: TRBJ2-5
D: NA
V: TRBV30
size: NA
DNA: TGTGCCTGGAGTACTCACAGGATCAGCGGAGAGACCCAGTACTTC
CDR3: CAWSTHRISGETQYF

J: TRBJ2-3
D: TRBD2
V: TRBV4-2
size: NA
DNA: TGTGCCAGCAGCCAAGATCGGGGAAGGAGTAGCGGGAGGGATACGCAGTATTTT
CDR3: CASSQDRGRSSGRDTQYF

J: TRBJ2-1
D: NA
V: TRBV27
size: once
DNA: TGTGCCAGCAGTCGTTCGCCGGAGGTTATTTTTAATGAGCAGTTCTTC
CDR3: CASSRSPEVIFNEQFF

J: TRBJ2-1
D: TRBD1
V: TRBV6-4
size: NA
DNA: TGTGCCAGCAGTGAGAACAAGGGGGCGAGAGATGAGCAGTTCTTC
CDR3: CASSENKGARDEQFF

J: TRBJ2-6
D: NA
V: TRBV5-4
size: NA
DNA: TGTGCCAGCAGCTTGGGGGTAGGGGACTCTGGGGCCAACGTCCTGACTTTC
CDR3: CASSLGVGDSGANVLTF

J: TRBJ1-6
D: NA
V: TRBV18
size: NA
DNA: TGTGCCAGCTCACCACCGTCTGCTATCGGTAATTCACCCCTCCACTTT
CDR3: CASSPPSAIGNSPLHF

J: TRBJ2-6
D: NA
V: TRBV7-3
size: NA
DNA: TGTGCCAGCAGCGCCCCGGGCGCCTCTGGGGCCAACGTCCTGACTTTC
CDR3: CASSAPGASGANVLTF

J: TRBJ2-5
D: NA
V: TRBV25-1
size: NA
DNA: TGTGCCAGCAGTTTGGAGACCCAGTACTTC
CDR3: CASSLETQYF

J: TRBJ1-2
D: NA
V: TRBV12-5
size: NA
DNA: TGTGCTAGTGGTTTTTTCGGGGGGTTAGCTAACTATGGCTACACCTTC
CDR3: CASGFFGGLANYGYTF

J: TRBJ2-6
D: NA
V: TRBV28
size: NA
DNA: TGTGCCAGCAGTCCCACCCGGGGGATAGGGGCCAACGTCCTGACTTTC
CDR3: CASSPTRGIGANVLTF

J: TRBJ1-2
D: NA
V: TRBV5-4
size: NA
DNA: TGTGCCAGCAGCTTGGAGACGGGATCATTTGGCTACACCTTC
CDR3: CASSLETGSFGYTF

J: TRBJ2-7
D: NA
V: TRBV12-3/TRBV12-4
size: once
DNA: TGTGCCAGCAGTTTTACCCTAGGATACGAGCAGTACTTC
CDR3: CASSFTLGYEQYF

J: TRBJ1-1
D: NA
V: TRBV3-1/TRBV3-2
size: NA
DNA: TGTGCCAGCAGCCAAGACGGGCGACTGAACACTGAAGCTTTCTTT
CDR3: CASSQDGRLNTEAFF

J: TRBJ1-1
D: NA
V: TRBV6-2/TRBV6-3
size: NA
DNA: TGTGCCAGCAGTTACTACGGACCGACGAACACTGAAGCTTTCTTT
CDR3: CASSYYGPTNTEAFF

J: TRBJ2-1
D: TRBD1
V: TRBV5-4
size: NA
DNA: TGTGCCAGCAGCTTACCCGGACAGGGGGACAATGAGCAGTTCTTC
CDR3: CASSLPGQGDNEQFF

J: TRBJ2-3
D: NA
V: TRBV7-9
size: NA
DNA: TGTGCCAGCAGCTTAACCAGCGGAGTAGATACGCAGTATTTT
CDR3: CASSLTSGVDTQYF

J: TRBJ2-1
D: NA
V: TRBV5-4
size: NA
DNA: TGTGCCAGCAGACCAGGACTACCACTGCTCTACAATGAGCAGTTCTTC
CDR3: CASRPGLPLLYNEQFF

J: TRBJ1-1
D: NA
V: TRBV6-6
size: NA
DNA: TGTGCCAGCAGTTACTACGGGCAGGGCGGCCCTGAAGCTTTCTTT
CDR3: CASSYYGQGGPEAFF

J: TRBJ2-1
D: NA
V: TRBV7-3
size: NA
DNA: TGTGCCAGCAGCTCACCGGGGCACAATGAGCAGTTCTTC
CDR3: CASSSPGHNEQFF

J: TRBJ2-4
D: TRBD1
V: TRBV28
size: NA
DNA: TGTGCCAGCACCGACGGACAGGGACAGTACTTC
CDR3: CASTDGQGQYF

J: TRBJ1-2
D: NA
V: TRBV28
size: NA
DNA: TGTGCCAGCAGTACTACCATCAATTACGGCTACACCTTC
CDR3: CASSTTINYGYTF

J: TRBJ2-3
D: TRBD1
V: TRBV15
size: NA
DNA: TGTGCCACCAGCAGAGGACAGTCGGGGACAGGTATCACAGATACGCAGTATTTT
CDR3: CATSRGQSGTGITDTQYF

J: TRBJ2-7
D: NA
V: TRBV27
size: NA
DNA: TGTGCCAGCAGTCTGGTCCGTTCCTACGAGCAGTACTTC
CDR3: CASSLVRSYEQYF

J: TRBJ2-3
D: NA
V: TRBV7-6
size: NA
DNA: TGTGCCAGCAGCTTAGCGTGGGGGGCCGGGATCACAGATACGCAGTATTTT
CDR3: CASSLAWGAGITDTQYF

J: TRBJ1-1
D: TRBD1
V: TRBV19
size: NA
DNA: TGTGCCAGTAGTGTCGGACAGGGGACGAACACTGAAGCTTTCTTT
CDR3: CASSVGQGTNTEAFF

J: TRBJ1-4
D: TRBD1
V: TRBV7-2
size: NA
DNA: TGTGCCAGCAGGCCAGGGGGCGTGAGTGAAAAACTGTTTTTT
CDR3: CASRPGGVSEKLFF

J: TRBJ2-1
D: NA
V: TRBV11-1
size: NA
DNA: TGTGCCAGCAGCGAACAGGGCCAAGGCGACAATGAGCAGTTCTTC
CDR3: CASSEQGQGDNEQFF